This TCR beta chain came from a study of blood T cell repertoires in COVID-19. Study summary: PBMCs, B-cell-depleted T cells, or T cells were the source of the cDNA or gDNA that made up the material.

Sequenced by immunoSEQ multiplex PCR; TCRdb stores in-frame clones only, minus some. The sample contains roughly 62,000 clones, around 86% of which appear only once. The V gene lost 4 bases and the J gene lost 6 bases, with 16 bases spanning the gap. This CDR3 spans 14 amino acids. Germline values: CDR1 LNHDA, CDR2 SQIVND (reference sequence). Sequencing used peripheral blood. The TCR comes from a man aged 70 or older with acute or convalescent COVID-19. This rearrangement joins TRBV19 to TRBJ2-7, with D maybe TRBD1 (7 bases). CDR3 protein: CASSTTSGGTEQYF. CDR3 coding DNA: TGTGCCAGTAGTACAACTTCAGGGGGGACCGAGCAGTACTTC.